This T cell receptor (beta chain) was observed in a study of blood T cell repertoires in COVID-19. The CDR3 runs to 16 residues. V lost 6 bases and J lost 0; bases outside the gene matches: 8. Germline CDR1 KGHSH, CDR2 LQKENI. Generated by immunoSEQ multiplex PCR, the TCRdb table keeps only in-frame clones and is missing some. The repertoire holds about 180,000 clones, with 85% as singletons. V and J are TRBV18 and TRBJ1-5; 7 positions match TRBD1. Sequencing was performed on PBMCs or T cells enriched from blood (not recorded which). The source is a man in his forties who had recovered from COVID-19. CDR3 nucleotide sequence: TGTGCCAGCTCCCATGACAGGGCTTATAGCAATCAGCCCCAGCATTTT. As protein: CASSHDRAYSNQPQHF.